This T cell receptor (beta chain) was obtained from a study of T cells after yellow fever vaccination. Notes on the study in general: Contamination of FACS-sorted repertoires by abundant clonotypes from the bulk population could occur. The booster saw the reappearance of most primary-vaccination clones (around 95% CD4, less than 90% CD8).

The ends lost 7 bases at V and 5 bases at J; junction bases unmatched: 9. The V gene's germline CDR1 is SEHNR and CDR2 FQNEAQ (reference sequence). This CDR3 has 14 residues. This clonotype appeared a few times. Its antigen is undetermined. Template-switching 5'RACE yielded the TCR cDNA; a universal primer site and UMIs were added in the process. One entry per CDR3 protein, called by TCRdb with MiXCR from the 5' RACE reads. The repertoire holds approximately 300,000 distinct CDR3 sequences, with approximately 11% as singletons. This specimen was CD4+ T cells sorted from PBMCs, taken 45 days after the yellow fever booster vaccination. The TCR was taken from a man aged 18-30 years who received the YFV17D yellow fever vaccine. The V and J genes are TRBV7-9 and TRBJ2-3; 7 nucleotides align to TRBD2. The CDR3: CASTLVSGVDTQYF. CDR3 nucleotide sequence: TGTGCCAGCACGTTAGTCAGCGGGGTAGATACGCAGTATTTT.